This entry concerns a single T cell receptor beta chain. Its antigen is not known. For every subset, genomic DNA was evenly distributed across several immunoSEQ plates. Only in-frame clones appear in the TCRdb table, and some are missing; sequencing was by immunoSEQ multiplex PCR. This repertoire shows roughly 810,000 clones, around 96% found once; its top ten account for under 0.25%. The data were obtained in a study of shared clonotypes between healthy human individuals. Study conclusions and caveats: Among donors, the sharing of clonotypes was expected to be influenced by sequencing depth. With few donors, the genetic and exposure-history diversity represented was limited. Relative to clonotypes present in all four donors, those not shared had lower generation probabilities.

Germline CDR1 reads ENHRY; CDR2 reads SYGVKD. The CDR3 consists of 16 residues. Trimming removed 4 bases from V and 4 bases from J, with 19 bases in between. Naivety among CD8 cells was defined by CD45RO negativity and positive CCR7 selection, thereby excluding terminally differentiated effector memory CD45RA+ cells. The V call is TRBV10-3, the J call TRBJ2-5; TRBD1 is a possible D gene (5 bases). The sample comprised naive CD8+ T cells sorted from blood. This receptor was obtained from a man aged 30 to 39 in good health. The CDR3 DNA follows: TGTGCCATCAGTGGGGGCACACTGAGAGGTACAGAGACCCAGTACTTC. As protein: CAISGGTLRGTETQYF.